Listed here are 22 T cell receptor beta chains from one sample, sequenced in a study of beta chain features in type 1 diabetes. The isolated RNA, all of it, was reverse transcribed, so expressed TCRB transcripts were what got sequenced. Clones were sequenced by immunoSEQ multiplex PCR, and TCRdb holds only the in-frame ones, with some missing. The sample gives some 330,000 clones, approximately 10% of which show up once; about 0.014% is in the top ten. Sequencing input: naive CD4+ T cells from blood. These receptors originate from a woman aged 25 to 39 in good health.

Only a few counts were recorded for this clone. The rearrangement links TRBV2 to TRBJ2-7, with 10 positions matching TRBD1. There are 14 residues in the CDR3. Germline V lookup: CDR1 SNHLY, CDR2 FYNNEI. Trimming at V came to 8 bases and at J to 2 bases, leaving 6 bases not matched to a gene. In DNA form, the CDR3 reads TGTGCCAGCGGGAGGACAGGGGGGCCCTACGAGCAGTACTTC. Translating it yields CASGRTGGPYEQYF.

This clone has just a few counts. The genes are TRBV9 and TRBJ2-5, with 7 bases lining up with TRBD1. CDR1 is SGDLS and CDR2 is YYNGEE in the germline V gene. The CDR3 covers 15 residues. V was pared by 0 bases and J by 1 base, with 3 bases of the junction left unmatched. In DNA, the CDR3 is TGTGCCAGCAGCGTAGGGCAGGGGGTCCAAGAGACCCAGTACTTC. Translating it yields CASSVGQGVQETQYF.

This chain connects TRBV7-9 to TRBJ2-3; the D is unclear. The ends were cut back, 1 base at V and 4 bases at J, with 15 bases in the middle. The CDR3 totals 16 residues. CDR1 SEHNR and CDR2 FQNEAQ come from the germline V gene (reference sequence). Here the CDR3 DNA reads TGTGCCAGCAGCTTAGGAGAGCTAGATATCGCAGATACGCAGTATTTT. Protein: CASSLGELDIADTQYF.

This clone was seen a few times. CDR3 nucleotide sequence: TGTGCCAGCAGCTTGCCAGGGACAACGAACTATGGCTACACCTTC. Translated, it gives CASSLPGTTNYGYTF. This chain joins TRBV5-4 and TRBJ1-2; tentative D call: TRBD1 (6 bases). The V gene lost 1 base and the J gene lost 2 bases, with 12 bases spanning the gap. This CDR3 comprises 15 residues. Germline V gives CDR1 SGHNT, CDR2 YYREEE (reference sequence).

This chain connects TRBV10-3 to TRBJ2-1, with D perhaps TRBD1 (6 bases). This CDR3 is 15 amino acids long. Germline CDR1 and CDR2: ENHRY and SYGVKD. The ends were cut back, 5 bases at V and 3 bases at J, with 14 bases in the middle. CDR3 nucleotides: TGTGCCATCAGTTCCACAGGGTTCGGCTACAATGAGCAGTTCTTC. It translates to CAISSTGFGYNEQFF.

This clone has just a few counts. J is TRBJ1-4 and V is TRBV11-2; 9 nucleotides align to TRBD1. V lost 3 bases to trimming and J lost 7 bases; unmatched junction nucleotides: 3. The CDR3 totals 14 residues. The germline CDR1 and CDR2 sequences are SGHAT and FQNNGV. DNA of the CDR3: TGTGCCAGCAGCTTCGGACAGGGGAGTGAAAAACTGTTTTTT. This sequence encodes CASSFGQGSEKLFF.

This clone was detected only a few times. V gene TRBV19 combines with J gene TRBJ2-3, with 7 positions matching TRBD2. Germline CDR1 reads LNHDA; CDR2 reads SQIVND (reference sequence). With 7 bases clipped from V and 5 bases from J, the junction kept 9 bases outside the gene matches. The CDR3 spans 14 residues. The CDR3 DNA follows: TGTGCCAGTAACGATGCGGGAGCAATAGATACGCAGTATTTT. Its translation: CASNDAGAIDTQYF.

There are a few counts of this clone. The rearrangement joins TRBV4-3 to TRBJ2-7; TRBD2 agrees at 9 bases. V gave up 0 bases and J gave up 4 bases; unmatched junction bases: 7. There are 16 residues in the CDR3. Per the germline V gene, CDR1 is LGHNA and CDR2 is YSLEER. The CDR3 region has the DNA TGCGCCAGCAGCCAAGAAGGGGCGGCGGGAGGGTACGAGCAGTACTTC. Translation gives CASSQEGAAGGYEQYF.

CDR3 DNA: TGCGCCAGCGCCAGGACAGGGGCCCACAATGAGCAGTTCTTC. Translation gives CASARTGAHNEQFF. The chain recombines TRBV5-1 with TRBJ2-1, with 9 bases fitting TRBD1. This CDR3 spans 14 amino acids. V gave up 7 bases and J gave up 5 bases; unmatched junction bases: 7. Germline V gene data show CDR1 as SGHRS and CDR2 as YFSETQ.

J is TRBJ1-3 and V is TRBV7-2; D uncertain. V gave up 7 bases and J gave up 0 bases, with 10 bases separating them. Germline V gives CDR1 SGHTA, CDR2 FQGNSA. This CDR3 region has 14 residues. Here the CDR3 reads CASTSPLSGNTIYF. CDR3 coding DNA: TGTGCCAGCACCTCTCCCCTCTCTGGAAACACCATATATTTT.

The chain's CDR3 is CASSPPWKTSGRGPYNEQFF. DNA for the CDR3: TGTGCCAGCTCACCACCGTGGAAGACTAGCGGGAGGGGGCCCTACAATGAGCAGTTCTTC. The chain has TRBV18 and TRBJ2-1, with 14 bases identical to TRBD2. CDR3 length: 20 residues. V shed 0 bases and J 2 bases; nucleotides not matched to a gene: 9. CDR1 is KGHSH, CDR2 LQKENI, per germline.

This clone was seen more than once but under ten times. The chain couples TRBV7-3 to TRBJ1-1; perhaps TRBD1 as D (5 bases). CDR3 length: 14 residues. Germline V gene lookup returns CDR1 SGHTA and CDR2 FQGTGA. Trimming cost V 6 bases and J 4 bases, with 15 bases left between them. CDR3 sequence reads: CASRSYQGSTEAFF. CDR3 bases: TGTGCCAGCAGGTCATACCAGGGCTCCACTGAAGCTTTCTTT.

The rearrangement links TRBV5-1 to TRBJ1-2; no clear D gene. The CDR3 extends over 15 amino acids. V lost 2 bases and J 0 bases, leaving 11 bases between the germline ends. CDR1 and CDR2 from the germline V gene are SGHRS and YFSETQ. CDR3 DNA sequence: TGCGCCAGCAGCTTATCCGCAGGATCTAACTATGGCTACACCTTC. Protein sequence: CASSLSAGSNYGYTF.

V gene TRBV6-5 combines with J gene TRBJ2-1; no firm D call. Trimming removed 6 bases at V and 3 bases at J, with 12 bases between. Germline CDR1 and CDR2: MNHEY and SVGAGI. This CDR3 has 14 amino acids. CDR3 coding DNA: TGTGCCAGCAGGATGGCCCCGGGCTACAATGAGCAGTTCTTC. Residues: CASRMAPGYNEQFF.

This clone was picked up a small number of times. V is TRBV5-1 and J is TRBJ1-1; D is undetermined. V was trimmed by 2 bases and J by 6 bases, leaving 11 bases between them. This CDR3 has 13 amino acids. CDR1 SGHRS and CDR2 YFSETQ come from the germline V gene. The CDR3 nucleotides read TGCGCCAGCAGCTTAAGTGGCAACCCTGAAGCTTTCTTT. Its protein is CASSLSGNPEAFF.

This clone was detected a few times. The rearrangement uses TRBV11-2 and TRBJ2-5; 9 bases align to TRBD2. The CDR3 spans 15 residues. Germline V lookup: CDR1 SGHAT, CDR2 FQNNGV. The V and J ends lost 1 base and 4 bases, in that order; junction bases with no gene match: 4. CDR3 in DNA: TGTGCCAGCAGCTTAGTAGCTAGCGGGATAGAGACCCAGTACTTC. It specifies CASSLVASGIETQYF.

The chain joins TRBV18 to TRBJ2-3; possible D gene TRBD1, 6 bases. V lost 3 bases and J 5 bases, leaving 12 bases between the germline ends. The CDR3 has 14 amino acids. The germline gives CDR1 KGHSH, CDR2 LQKENI. The CDR3 region is CASSPVGAGDTQYF. Written as DNA, the CDR3 is TGTGCCAGCTCACCGGTGGGGGCAGGAGATACGCAGTATTTT.

CDR3 region: CASTTGVREAFF. DNA for the CDR3: TGTGCCAGCACCACAGGGGTCCGTGAAGCTTTCTTT. The chain carries TRBV5-6 and TRBJ1-1; 7 bases fit TRBD1. The CDR3 covers 12 residues. V gave up 6 bases and J gave up 7 bases; unmatched junction bases: 6. CDR1 SGHDT and CDR2 YYEEEE come from the germline V gene.

V and J are TRBV28 and TRBJ2-2; D not resolved. There are 13 residues in the CDR3. The germline CDR1 and CDR2 sequences are MDHEN and SYDVKM. V lost 3 bases and J 4 bases, leaving 6 bases between the germline ends. CDR3 nucleotides: TGTGCCAGCAGTTTCTCTAGCACCGGGGAGCTGTTTTTT. Protein sequence: CASSFSSTGELFF.

This clone was counted a few times. The CDR3 protein is CSVTGTETDPSTDTQYF. The CDR3 coding sequence is TGCAGCGTAACCGGGACAGAGACAGACCCTAGCACAGATACGCAGTATTTT. The rearrangement links TRBV29-1 to TRBJ2-3, with TRBD1 matching 7 bases. The CDR3 contains 17 residues. Germline V gene sequence: CDR1 SQVTM, CDR2 ANQGSEA. The ends lost 6 bases at V and 0 bases at J; junction bases unmatched: 15.

The V call is TRBV30, the J call TRBJ2-7; D perhaps matches TRBD2 (5 bases). This CDR3 is built from 13 residues. Germline assignment: CDR1 GTSNPN and CDR2 SVGIG (reference sequence). Trimming pared 8 bases from V and 5 bases from J, leaving 19 bases between. CDR3 nucleotides: TGTGCCGGGCTGGCCGCTAGCTTTAACGAGCAGTACTTC. Amino acid sequence: CAGLAASFNEQYF.

The rearrangement links TRBV28 to TRBJ2-7, with 11 bases lining up with TRBD1. Germline lookup yields CDR1 MDHEN and CDR2 SYDVKM. Trimming removed 3 bases from V and 10 bases from J; junction bases left unmatched: 5. CDR3 length equals 13 residues. CDR3 protein: CASSLGTGGTQYF. CDR3 sequence (DNA): TGTGCCAGCAGTTTGGGGACAGGGGGTACTCAGTACTTC.